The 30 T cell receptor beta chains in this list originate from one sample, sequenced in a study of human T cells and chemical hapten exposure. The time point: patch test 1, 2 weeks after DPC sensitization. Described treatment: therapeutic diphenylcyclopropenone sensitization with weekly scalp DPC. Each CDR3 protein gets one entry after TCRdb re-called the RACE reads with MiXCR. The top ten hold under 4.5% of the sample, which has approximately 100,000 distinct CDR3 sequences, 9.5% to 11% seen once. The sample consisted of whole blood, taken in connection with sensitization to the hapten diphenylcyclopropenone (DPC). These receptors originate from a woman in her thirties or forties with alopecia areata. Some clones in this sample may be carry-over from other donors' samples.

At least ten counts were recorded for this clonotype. The CDR3 sequence is CAFGAGGTGELFF. In DNA, the CDR3 is TGTGCCTTCGGGGCCGGGGGCACCGGGGAGCTGTTTTTT. The V and J genes are TRBV30 and TRBJ2-2; D might be TRBD2 (6 bases). V was trimmed by 7 bases and J by 4 bases, leaving 13 bases between them. Germline V gives CDR1 GTSNPN, CDR2 SVGIG (reference sequence). There are 13 residues in the CDR3.

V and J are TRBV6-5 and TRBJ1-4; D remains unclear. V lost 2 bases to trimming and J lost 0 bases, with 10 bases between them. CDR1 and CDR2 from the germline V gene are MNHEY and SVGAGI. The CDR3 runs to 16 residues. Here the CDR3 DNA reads TGTGCCAGCAGTTACGTAAGGGTACCAACTAATGAAAAACTGTTTTTT. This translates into CASSYVRVPTNEKLFF.

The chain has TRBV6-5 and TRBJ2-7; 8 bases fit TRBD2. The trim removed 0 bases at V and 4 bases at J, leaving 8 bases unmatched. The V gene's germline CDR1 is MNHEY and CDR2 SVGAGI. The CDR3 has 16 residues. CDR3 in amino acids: CASSYSGGGSLYEQYF. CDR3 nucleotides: TGTGCCAGCAGTTACTCGGGCGGGGGGTCTCTATACGAGCAGTACTTC.

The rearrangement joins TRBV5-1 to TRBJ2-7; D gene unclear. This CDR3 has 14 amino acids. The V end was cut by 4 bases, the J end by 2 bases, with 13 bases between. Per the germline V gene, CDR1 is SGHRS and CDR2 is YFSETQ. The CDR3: CASSPPLTTYEQYF. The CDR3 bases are TGCGCCAGCAGCCCCCCCCTCACTACCTACGAGCAGTACTTC.

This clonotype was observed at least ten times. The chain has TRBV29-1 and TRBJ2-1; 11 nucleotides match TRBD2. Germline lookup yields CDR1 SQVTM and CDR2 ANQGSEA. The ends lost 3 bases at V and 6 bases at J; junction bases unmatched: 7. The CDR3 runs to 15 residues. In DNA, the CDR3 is TGCAGCGTTGATCTAGCGGGAGGAGGGAGCAATGAGCAGTTCTTC. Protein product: CSVDLAGGGSNEQFF.

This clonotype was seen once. As DNA, the CDR3 is TGTGCCAGCAGCCGGGACAGGGGGCGCCTCTACGAGCAGTACTTC. Its protein product is CASSRDRGRLYEQYF. V gene TRBV6-6 combines with J gene TRBJ2-7, with TRBD1 identical over 12 bases. Per germline, CDR1 MNHNY and CDR2 SVGAGI (reference sequence). V lost 6 bases, J lost 3 bases, and 6 bases stayed unmatched. The CDR3 has 15 residues.

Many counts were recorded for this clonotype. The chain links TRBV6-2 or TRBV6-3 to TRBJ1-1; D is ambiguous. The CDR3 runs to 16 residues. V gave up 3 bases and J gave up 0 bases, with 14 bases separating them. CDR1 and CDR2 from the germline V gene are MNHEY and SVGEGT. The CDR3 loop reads CASSYPLGDLNTEAFF. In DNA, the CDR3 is TGTGCCAGCAGTTATCCACTCGGAGATTTGAACACTGAAGCTTTCTTT.

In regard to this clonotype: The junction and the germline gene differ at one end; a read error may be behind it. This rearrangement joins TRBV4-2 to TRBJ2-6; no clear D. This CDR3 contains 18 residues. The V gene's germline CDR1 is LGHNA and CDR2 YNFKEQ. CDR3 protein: CASNQSSDALGGANVLTF. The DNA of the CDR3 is TGTGCCAGCAACCAATCGAGCGACGCCCTGGGTGGGGCCAACGTCCTGACTTTC.

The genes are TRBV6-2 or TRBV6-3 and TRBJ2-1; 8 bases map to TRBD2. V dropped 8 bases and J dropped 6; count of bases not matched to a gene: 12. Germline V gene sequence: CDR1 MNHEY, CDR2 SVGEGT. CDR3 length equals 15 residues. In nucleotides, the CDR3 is TGTGCCAGCTGTGCACTAGCGGAGATTTCCAATGAGCAGTTCTTC. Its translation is CASCALAEISNEQFF.

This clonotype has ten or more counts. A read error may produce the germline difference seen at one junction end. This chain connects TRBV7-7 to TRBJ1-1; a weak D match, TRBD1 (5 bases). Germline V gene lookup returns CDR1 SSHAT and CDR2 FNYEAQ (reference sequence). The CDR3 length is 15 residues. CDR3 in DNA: TGTGCTAGCAGCCCACTCGGGGGGTTGAACACTGAAGCTTTCTTT. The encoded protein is CASSPLGGLNTEAFF.

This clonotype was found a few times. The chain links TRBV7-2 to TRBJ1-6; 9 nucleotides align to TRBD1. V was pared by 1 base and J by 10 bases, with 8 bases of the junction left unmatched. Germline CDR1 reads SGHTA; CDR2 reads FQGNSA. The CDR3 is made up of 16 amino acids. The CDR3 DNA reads TGTGCCAGCAGCTTAGTCGCACAGGGGGCAGACTCACCCCTCCACTTT. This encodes CASSLVAQGADSPLHF.

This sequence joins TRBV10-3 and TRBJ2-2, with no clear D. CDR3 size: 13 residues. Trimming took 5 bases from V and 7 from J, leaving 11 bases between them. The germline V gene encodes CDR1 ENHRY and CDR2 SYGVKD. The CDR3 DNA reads TGTGCCATCAGTCTGAAGACCGACGGGGAGCTGTTTTTT. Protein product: CAISLKTDGELFF.

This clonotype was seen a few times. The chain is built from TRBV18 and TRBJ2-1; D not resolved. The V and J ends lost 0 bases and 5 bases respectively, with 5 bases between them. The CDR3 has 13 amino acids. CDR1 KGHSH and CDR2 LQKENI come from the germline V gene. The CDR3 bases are TGTGCCAGCTCACCACCTTCTAACAATGAGCAGTTCTTC. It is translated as CASSPPSNNEQFF.

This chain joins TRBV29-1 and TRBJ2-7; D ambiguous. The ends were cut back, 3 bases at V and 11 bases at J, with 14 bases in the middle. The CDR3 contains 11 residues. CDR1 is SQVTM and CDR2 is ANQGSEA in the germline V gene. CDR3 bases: TGCAGCGTTGAGGATCTGACTGTTGAGTACTTC. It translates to CSVEDLTVEYF.

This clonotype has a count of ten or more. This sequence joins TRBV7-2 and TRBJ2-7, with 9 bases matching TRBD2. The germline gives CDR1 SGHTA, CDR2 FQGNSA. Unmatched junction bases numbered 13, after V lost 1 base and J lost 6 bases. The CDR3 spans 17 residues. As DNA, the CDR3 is TGTGCCAGCAGCTTAGTAAGAGGAGCGGGGGGCCAGGGCGAGCAGTACTTC. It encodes CASSLVRGAGGQGEQYF.

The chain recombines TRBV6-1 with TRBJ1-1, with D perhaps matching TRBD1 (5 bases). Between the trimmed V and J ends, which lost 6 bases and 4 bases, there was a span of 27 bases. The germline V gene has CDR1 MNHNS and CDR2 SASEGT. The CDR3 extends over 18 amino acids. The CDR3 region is CASSGFEGPRTDGTEAFF. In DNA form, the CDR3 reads TGTGCCAGCAGCGGATTCGAGGGACCGAGGACCGATGGCACTGAAGCTTTCTTT.

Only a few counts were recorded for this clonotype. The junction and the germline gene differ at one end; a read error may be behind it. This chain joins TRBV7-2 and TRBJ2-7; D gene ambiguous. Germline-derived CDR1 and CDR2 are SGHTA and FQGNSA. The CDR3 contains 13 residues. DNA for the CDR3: TGTGCCAGCAGCATAGCTCGGCTCTACGAGCAGTACTTC. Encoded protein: CASSIARLYEQYF.

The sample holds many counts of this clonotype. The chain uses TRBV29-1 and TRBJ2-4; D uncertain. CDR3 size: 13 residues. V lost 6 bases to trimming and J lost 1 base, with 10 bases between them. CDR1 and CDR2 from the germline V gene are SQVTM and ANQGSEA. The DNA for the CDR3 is TGCAGCGTAGATGGACCTGCCAAAAACATTCAGTACTTC. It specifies CSVDGPAKNIQYF.

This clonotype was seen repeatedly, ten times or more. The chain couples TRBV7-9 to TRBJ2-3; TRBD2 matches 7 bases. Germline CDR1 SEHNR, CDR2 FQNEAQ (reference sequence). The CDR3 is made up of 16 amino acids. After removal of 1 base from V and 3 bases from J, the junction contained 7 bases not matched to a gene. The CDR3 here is CASSLGRGVSTDTQYF. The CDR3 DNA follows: TGTGCCAGCAGCTTAGGTCGGGGGGTATCGACAGATACGCAGTATTTT.

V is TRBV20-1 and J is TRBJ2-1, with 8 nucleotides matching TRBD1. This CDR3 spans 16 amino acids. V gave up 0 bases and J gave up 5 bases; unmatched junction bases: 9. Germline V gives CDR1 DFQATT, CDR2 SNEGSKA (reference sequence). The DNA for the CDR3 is TGCAGTGCTAGAGATTTCAAGGGACAGGCCGACAATGAGCAGTTCTTC. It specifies CSARDFKGQADNEQFF.

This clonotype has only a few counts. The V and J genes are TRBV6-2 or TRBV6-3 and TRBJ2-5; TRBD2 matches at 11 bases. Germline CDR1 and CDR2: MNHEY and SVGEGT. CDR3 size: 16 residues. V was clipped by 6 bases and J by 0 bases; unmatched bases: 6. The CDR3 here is CASSLGLAGYQETQYF. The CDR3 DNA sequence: TGTGCCAGCAGCCTCGGACTAGCGGGTTACCAAGAGACCCAGTACTTC.

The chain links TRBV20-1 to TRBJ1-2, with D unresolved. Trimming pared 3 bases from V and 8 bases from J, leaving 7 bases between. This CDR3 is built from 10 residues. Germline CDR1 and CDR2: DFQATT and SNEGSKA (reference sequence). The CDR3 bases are TGCAGTGCTAGGGGAGGCGGCTACACCTTC. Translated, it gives CSARGGGYTF.

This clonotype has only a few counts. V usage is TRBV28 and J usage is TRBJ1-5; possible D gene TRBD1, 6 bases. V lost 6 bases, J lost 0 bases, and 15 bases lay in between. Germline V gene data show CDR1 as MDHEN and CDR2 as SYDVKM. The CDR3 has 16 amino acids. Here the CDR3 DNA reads TGTGCCAGCAGGGAAGCAGGGGTTAATAGCAATCAGCCCCAGCATTTT. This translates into CASREAGVNSNQPQHF.

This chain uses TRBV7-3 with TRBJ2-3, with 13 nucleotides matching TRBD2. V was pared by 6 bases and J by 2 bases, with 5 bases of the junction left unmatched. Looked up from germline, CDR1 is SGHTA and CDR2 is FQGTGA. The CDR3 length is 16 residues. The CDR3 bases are TGTGCCAGCAGAGAGGGGACTAGCGGGATCACAGATACGCAGTATTTT. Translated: CASREGTSGITDTQYF.

The CDR3 protein is CASSLELDGTQYF. Here the CDR3 DNA reads TGTGCCAGCAGCTTAGAGCTAGATGGTACGCAGTATTTT. The genes are TRBV7-2 and TRBJ2-3; D remains unclear. V was shortened by 1 base and J by 8 bases, with 10 bases between the two germline ends. Per germline, CDR1 SGHTA and CDR2 FQGNSA. The CDR3 runs 13 residues.

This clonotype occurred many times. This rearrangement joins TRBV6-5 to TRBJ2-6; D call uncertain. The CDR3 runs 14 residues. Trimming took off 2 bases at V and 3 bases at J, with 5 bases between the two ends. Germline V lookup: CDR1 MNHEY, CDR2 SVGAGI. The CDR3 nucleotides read TGTGCCAGCAGTTACCTCAGTGGGGCCAACGTCCTGACTTTC. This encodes CASSYLSGANVLTF.

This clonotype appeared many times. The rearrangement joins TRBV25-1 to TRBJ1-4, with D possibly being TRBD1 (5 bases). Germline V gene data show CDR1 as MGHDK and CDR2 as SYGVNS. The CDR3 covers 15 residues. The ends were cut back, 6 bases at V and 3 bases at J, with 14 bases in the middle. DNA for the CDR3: TGTGCCAGCAGAAGGCAGGGAAGGGCTAATGAAAAACTGTTTTTT. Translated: CASRRQGRANEKLFF.

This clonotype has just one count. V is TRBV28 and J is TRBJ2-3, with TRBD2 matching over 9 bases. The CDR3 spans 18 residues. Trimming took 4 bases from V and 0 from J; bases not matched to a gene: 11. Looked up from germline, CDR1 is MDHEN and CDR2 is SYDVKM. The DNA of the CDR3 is TGTGCCAGCAGTTCTATCCCCGGGACTAGCAGAAGCACAGATACGCAGTATTTT. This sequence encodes CASSSIPGTSRSTDTQYF.

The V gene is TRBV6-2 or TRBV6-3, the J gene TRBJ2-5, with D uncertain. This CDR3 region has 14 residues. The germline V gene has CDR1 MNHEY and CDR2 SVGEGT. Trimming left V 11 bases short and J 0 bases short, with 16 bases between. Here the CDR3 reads CAVRPLPYQETQYF. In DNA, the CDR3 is TGTGCCGTTCGACCGTTACCGTACCAAGAGACCCAGTACTTC.

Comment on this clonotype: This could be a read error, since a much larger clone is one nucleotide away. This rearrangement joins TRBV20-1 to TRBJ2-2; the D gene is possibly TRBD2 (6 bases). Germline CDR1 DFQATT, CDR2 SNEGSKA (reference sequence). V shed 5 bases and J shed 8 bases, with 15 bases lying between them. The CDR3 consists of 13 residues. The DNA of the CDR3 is TGCAGTGCTTGCCAAACTGGGAGGGGGGAGCTGTTTTTT. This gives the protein CSACQTGRGELFF.